What follows are 26 T cell receptor beta chains derived from one specimen sequenced in a study of blood T cells in healthy people across ages (dated by TCRdb to 2013 to 2016). Preparation of the library involved 5' RACE. Sequencing used an Illumina HiSeq 2500. The second PCR ran for roughly 6 to 11 cycles and used a J-beta primer mix along with a sample-barcoded 5' primer. The raw public reads went through TCRdb reprocessing: fastp at Q25, MiXCR clone calling, in-frame beta chains kept. Each entry is one CDR3 protein sequence, shown with its most common DNA and genes. The table for this sample lists hundreds of thousands of distinct CDR3 sequences; around 50% of them were counted only once. The top ten clones comprise 13% of the sample. Sample: blood. All receptors derive from an elderly woman in good health.

V usage is TRBV20-1 and J usage is TRBJ2-2; no reliable D call. CDR3 length: 15 residues. The germline V gene has CDR1 DFQATT and CDR2 SNEGSKA (reference sequence). Between the trimmed V and J ends, which lost 6 bases and 7 bases, there was a span of 21 bases. The DNA of the CDR3 is TGCAGTGCCCACCCCCCGAGGTTGGGCGGCGGGGAGCTGTTTTTT. As protein: CSAHPPRLGGGELFF.

For this clonotype: A much larger clone sits a single nucleotide away, making a read error possible. This chain uses TRBV5-1 with TRBJ2-5; possible D gene TRBD2, 6 bases. V was cut by 3 bases and J by 4 bases, with 16 bases left in between. Germline V gene sequence: CDR1 SGHRS, CDR2 YFSETQ. The CDR3 extends over 15 amino acids. CDR3 nucleotides: TGCGCCAGCAGCTCGGACGCGGGGCCAGGAGAGACCCAGTACTTC. Translating gives CASSSDAGPGETQYF.

This clonotype was seen more than once but under ten times. The V gene is TRBV12-3 or TRBV12-4, the J gene TRBJ2-7; D possibly uses TRBD1 or TRBD2 (5 bases each). The CDR3 is made up of 12 amino acids. The germline V and J ends were trimmed by 4 bases and 7 bases, with 11 bases remaining between them. The CDR3 bases are TGTGCCAGCAGTTGGGGACGGAATGAGCAGTACTTC. Protein: CASSWGRNEQYF.

This clonotype was detected only a few times. The chain carries TRBV5-6 and TRBJ2-2; TRBD1 matches at 7 bases. The CDR3 contains 15 residues. The germline CDR1 and CDR2 sequences are SGHDT and YYEEEE. J was trimmed by 2 bases and V by 4 bases; bases with no gene match: 5. CDR3 residues: CASSLRDRNTGELFF. The DNA of the CDR3 is TGTGCCAGCAGCCTGAGGGACAGAAACACCGGGGAGCTGTTTTTT.

This clonotype showed up many times. This sequence joins TRBV5-1 and TRBJ2-3; 9 bases align to TRBD2. V dropped 1 base and J dropped 6; count of bases not matched to a gene: 6. Looked up from germline, CDR1 is SGHRS and CDR2 is YFSETQ. The CDR3 has 15 residues. CDR3 nucleotide sequence: TGCGCCAGCAGCTTGCGGCTAGCGGGGTCTGATACGCAGTATTTT. Amino acid sequence: CASSLRLAGSDTQYF.

This sequence joins TRBV9 and TRBJ1-2; D is ambiguous. V dropped 6 bases and J dropped 5 bases, with 20 bases sitting between them. The CDR3 totals 15 residues. The germline V gene has CDR1 SGDLS and CDR2 YYNGEE. The CDR3: CASNTAARRSYGYTF. CDR3 nucleotides: TGTGCCAGCAACACCGCGGCCAGACGGTCGTATGGCTACACCTTC.

The chain joins TRBV9 to TRBJ1-6, with 7 bases aligning to TRBD1. J was trimmed by 14 bases and V by 0 bases; bases with no gene match: 8. The germline V gene has CDR1 SGDLS and CDR2 YYNGEE. The CDR3 length is 14 residues. The CDR3 nucleotides read TGTGCCAGCAGCGTAGACAGGGGCCCGGGAGCCCTCCACTTT. The encoded protein is CASSVDRGPGALHF.

The genes are TRBV4-3 and TRBJ1-4, with D possibly matching TRBD1 (5 bases). With 5 bases removed from V and 4 bases from J, the gap between germline ends came to 14 bases. The CDR3 length is 15 residues. Germline values: CDR1 LGHNA, CDR2 YSLEER. The DNA of the CDR3 is TGCGCCAGCAGCACCCATGGGGGGAATAATGAAAAACTGTTTTTT. It translates to CASSTHGGNNEKLFF.

Remarks on this clonotype: This may come from a read error, since a much larger clone is one base off. The CDR3 DNA reads TGTGCCAGCAGCACGTTGGGCTCCTACAAGGAGCAGTACTTC. Translation gives CASSTLGSYKEQYF. The chain recombines TRBV6-5 with TRBJ2-7; no clear D gene. Germline-derived CDR1 and CDR2 are MNHEY and SVGAGI. Trimming stripped 6 bases from V and 7 bases from J, with 19 bases between. This CDR3 is 14 amino acids long.

As for this clonotype: This may be a read error, as it is one base from a much larger clone. CDR3 in amino acids: CASSVIAGYYNEQYF. In DNA, the CDR3 is TGTGCCAGCAGCGTTATAGCGGGGTACTACAATGAGCAGTACTTC. V and J are TRBV11-2 and TRBJ2-7, with 8 positions matching TRBD2. This CDR3 comprises 15 residues. Germline lookup yields CDR1 SGHAT and CDR2 FQNNGV. V lost 5 bases to trimming and J lost 7 bases; unmatched junction nucleotides: 13. Complete variable domain (other parts from reference TRBV11-2 and TRBJ2-7): EAGVAQSPRYKIIEKRQSVAFWCNPISGHATLYWYQQILGQGPKLLIQFQNNGVVDDSQLPKDRFSAERLKGVDSTLKIQPAKLEDSAVYLCASSVIAGYYNEQYFGPGTRLTVT.

The V and J genes are TRBV5-8 and TRBJ1-2; perhaps TRBD1 as D (5 bases). CDR1 SGHTS and CDR2 YDEGEE come from the germline V gene. This CDR3 contains 13 residues. Trimming pared 1 base from V and 5 bases from J, leaving 9 bases between. The CDR3 region is CASSLNRRYGYTF. The CDR3 coding sequence is TGTGCCAGCAGCTTGAACAGGAGATATGGCTACACCTTC.

A few counts support this clonotype. V gene TRBV27 combines with J gene TRBJ1-1, with 7 positions matching TRBD1. Per the germline V gene, CDR1 is MNHEY and CDR2 is SMNVEV (reference sequence). This CDR3 is 15 amino acids long. V shed 7 bases, J shed 11 bases, and the junction held 19 bases outside the gene matches. The CDR3 spells CASNSARATGTDAFF. CDR3 coding DNA: TGTGCCAGCAATAGCGCCCGAGCGACAGGGACGGACGCTTTCTTT.

The chain employs TRBV7-2 and TRBJ2-3; D might be TRBD2 (7 bases). Trimming removed 0 bases from V and 7 bases from J, with 11 bases in between. CDR1 and CDR2 from the germline V gene are SGHTA and FQGNSA. The CDR3 is 14 residues long. The CDR3 sequence: CASSLARGRNTQYF. DNA of the CDR3: TGTGCCAGCAGCTTAGCGCGGGGGCGCAATACGCAGTATTTT.

The chain carries TRBV5-1 and TRBJ1-5; TRBD1 is a possible D gene (6 bases). The CDR3 consists of 16 residues. Per germline, CDR1 SGHRS and CDR2 YFSETQ. V shed 0 bases and J shed 0 bases, with 10 bases lying between them. For the CDR3, the DNA is TGCGCCAGCAGCTTGGAGGGGGGGAATAGCAATCAGCCCCAGCATTTT. This encodes CASSLEGGNSNQPQHF. The full variable domain, with the rest looked up from reference TRBV5-1 and TRBJ1-5, is KAGVTQTPRYLIKTRGQQVTLSCSPISGHRSVSWYQQTPGQGLQFLFEYFSETQRNKGNFPGRFSGRQFSNSRSEMNVSTLELGDSALYLCASSLEGGNSNQPQHFGDGTRLSIL.

The chain is built from TRBV21-1 and TRBJ2-7; TRBD1 is the table's D call and was not checked against the DNA. TRBV21-1 has pseudogene status. The CDR3 extends over 16 amino acids. The CDR3 here is CASSKASGQDPYEQYF. The CDR3 nucleotides read TGTGCCAGCAGCAAAGCGTCGGGACAGGATCCCTACGAGCAGTACTTC.

Many counts were recorded for this clonotype. This chain connects TRBV7-9 to TRBJ2-1; no reliable D call. This CDR3 is built from 12 residues. CDR1 is SEHNR and CDR2 is FQNEAQ in the germline V gene (reference sequence). Trimming stripped 6 bases from V and 3 bases from J, with 6 bases between. The CDR3 nucleotides are TGTGCCAGCAGTTTGCTCTACAATGAGCAGTTCTTC. This encodes CASSLLYNEQFF.

The chain joins TRBV2 to TRBJ2-7, with D perhaps assigned TRBD1 or TRBD2 (5 bases each). Germline CDR1 is SNHLY and CDR2 is FYNNEI. Trimming left V 6 bases short and J 5 bases short, with 17 bases between. This CDR3 is built from 14 residues. The CDR3 bases are TGTGCCAGCAGCACCGGGACGCCATCCGACGAGCAGTACTTC. Its protein is CASSTGTPSDEQYF.

This rearrangement joins TRBV6-1 to TRBJ2-1; possible D gene TRBD2, 5 bases. The CDR3 length is 14 residues. Per germline, CDR1 MNHNS and CDR2 SASEGT. Trimming shortened V by 8 bases and J by 1 base, and 12 bases separated the two germline ends. Here the CDR3 DNA reads TGTGCCAGCGGACTTAAATGGTCCTACAATGAGCAGTTCTTC. Amino acid sequence: CASGLKWSYNEQFF.

The CDR3 is CSAGLSYNEQFF. The CDR3 nucleotides are TGCAGTGCCGGTTTGTCCTACAATGAGCAGTTCTTC. This chain joins TRBV20-1 and TRBJ2-1, with D hard to call. V dropped 6 bases and J dropped 1 base, with 7 bases sitting between them. This CDR3 region has 12 residues. Germline assignment: CDR1 DFQATT and CDR2 SNEGSKA (reference sequence).

The chain uses TRBV4-3 and TRBJ1-5; 9 nucleotides line up with TRBD1. The CDR3 runs to 18 residues. In germline, CDR1 is LGHNA, CDR2 YSLEER. V shed 2 bases and J 1 base; nucleotides not matched to a gene: 9. The CDR3 DNA reads as TGCGCCAGCAGCCAAACCCTACAGGGGGCGATCAGCAATCAGCCCCAGCATTTT. It yields the protein CASSQTLQGAISNQPQHF.

With respect to this clonotype: The conserved final phenylalanine or tryptophan is absent from the CDR3, which likely points to a read error. The J gene is TRBJ1-2, the V gene TRBV29-1, with 9 positions matching TRBD1. Germline V CDR1 and CDR2: SQVTM, ANQGSEA. The CDR3 runs 14 residues. CDR3 amino acids: CSVKDRDRAHGYTV. The CDR3 DNA reads as TGCAGCGTTAAAGATCGGGACAGGGCTCATGGCTACACCGTC.

This clonotype was seen many times. This chain uses TRBV4-1 with TRBJ2-1, with D tentatively TRBD2 (5 bases). V lost 1 base to trimming and J lost 0 bases, with 16 bases between them. This CDR3 has 18 residues. Germline V gene lookup returns CDR1 MGHRA and CDR2 YSYEKL. The chain's CDR3 is CASSQVHAAGSSYNEQFF. The DNA of the CDR3 is TGCGCCAGCAGCCAAGTTCACGCTGCGGGTTCCTCCTACAATGAGCAGTTCTTC.

This rearrangement joins TRBV6-6 to TRBJ2-3, with 14 bases fitting TRBD2. V shed 2 bases and J 0 bases; nucleotides not matched to a gene: 1. CDR1 is MNHNY and CDR2 is SVGAGI in the germline V gene (reference sequence). This CDR3 comprises 17 residues. The CDR3, as DNA: TGTGCCAGCAGTTACGGACTAGCGGGGGGCAGCACAGATACGCAGTATTTT. It translates to CASSYGLAGGSTDTQYF.

V usage is TRBV28 and J usage is TRBJ1-1; TRBD1 agrees at 8 bases. The V segment lost 6 bases and the J segment 1 base; nucleotides outside the gene matches: 4. In germline, CDR1 is MDHEN, CDR2 SYDVKM. This CDR3 contains 14 residues. The CDR3 sequence is CASRTGDENTEAFF. DNA for the CDR3: TGTGCCAGCAGGACAGGGGATGAGAACACTGAAGCTTTCTTT.

This chain connects TRBV9 to TRBJ2-2, with 7 positions matching TRBD1. Trimming cost V 4 bases and J 3 bases; bases outside gene matches: 6. This CDR3 spans 15 amino acids. Per germline, CDR1 SGDLS and CDR2 YYNGEE. The CDR3 DNA sequence: TGTGCCAGCAGCTTGACAGGGATGGACACCGGGGAGCTGTTTTTT. Translated, it gives CASSLTGMDTGELFF.

In regard to this clonotype: This may stem from a read error, because a much larger clone lies one nucleotide away. The V call is TRBV10-3, the J call TRBJ2-7; D is possibly TRBD1 or TRBD2 (5 bases each). The CDR3 contains 14 residues. Germline V gene sequence: CDR1 ENHRY, CDR2 SYGVKD. CDR3 DNA: TGTGCCATCAGTGAGCGGGACCCTCTCTACGAGCTGTACTTC. It specifies CAISERDPLYELYF.